A single sample is the source of the 16 T cell receptor beta chains below, sequenced in a study of T cells after yellow fever vaccination. One entry per CDR3 protein results from TCRdb running MiXCR on the 5' RACE reads. Among about 400,000 distinct CDR3 sequences listed, around 6.4% were seen once. The specimen comprised PBMCs, sampled 5 days after the yellow fever booster vaccination. These receptors originate from a man younger than 45 who received the YFV17D yellow fever vaccine.

This clonotype was counted many times. The chain is built from TRBV27 and TRBJ2-1, with D maybe TRBD2 (6 bases). CDR1 is MNHEY and CDR2 is SMNVEV in the germline V gene (reference sequence). The CDR3 has 15 residues. Deletions cut 4 bases from V and 2 bases from J, with 12 bases between. In DNA form, the CDR3 reads TGTGCCAGCAGTTACAGTGGCGGGACCTACAATGAGCAGTTCTTC. This encodes CASSYSGGTYNEQFF.

This clonotype was observed many times. The J gene is TRBJ2-1, the V gene TRBV27, with TRBD1 matching 7 bases. The CDR3 extends over 14 amino acids. The V gene's germline CDR1 is MNHEY and CDR2 SMNVEV (reference sequence). V was clipped by 5 bases and J by 9 bases; unmatched bases: 10. CDR3 coding DNA: TGTGCCAGCAGTAGACAGGGATTGTTTCTTGAGCAGTTCTTC. Residues: CASSRQGLFLEQFF.

This clonotype was observed a few times. The chain employs TRBV10-3 and TRBJ1-5, with D uncertain. V dropped 5 bases and J dropped 4 bases, with 9 bases sitting between them. The V gene's germline CDR1 is ENHRY and CDR2 SYGVKD. The CDR3 length is 13 residues. The DNA for the CDR3 is TGTGCCATCAGTCGGATTAAGAATCAGCCCCAGCATTTT. This translates into CAISRIKNQPQHF.

This chain connects TRBV7-2 to TRBJ2-7; D might be TRBD1 or TRBD2, each matching 6 bases. The CDR3 contains 13 residues. Per germline, CDR1 SGHTA and CDR2 FQGNSA. Between the trimmed V and J ends, which lost 5 bases and 5 bases, there was a span of 13 bases. The CDR3 here is CASSIRGANEQYF. The CDR3 nucleotides are TGTGCCAGCAGCATAAGGGGGGCCAACGAGCAGTACTTC. The complete variable domain, with remaining parts taken from reference TRBV7-2 and TRBJ2-7, reads GAGVSQSPSNKVTEKGKDVELRCDPISGHTALYWYRQSLGQGLEFLIYFQGNSAPDKSGLPSDRFSAERTGGSVSTLTIQRTQQEDSAVYLCASSIRGANEQYFGPGTRLTVT.

This clonotype was seen ten or more times. V usage is TRBV18 and J usage is TRBJ2-7; D not resolved. V gave up 8 bases and J gave up 1 base, with 6 bases separating them. Germline CDR1 KGHSH, CDR2 LQKENI. The CDR3 is 11 amino acids. The CDR3: CASPRSYEQYF. CDR3 DNA: TGTGCCAGCCCCAGGTCCTACGAGCAGTACTTC.

This clonotype was observed many times. The genes are TRBV9 and TRBJ2-1; D perhaps matches TRBD1 (5 bases). CDR1 and CDR2 from the germline V gene are SGDLS and YYNGEE. This CDR3 spans 12 amino acids. V lost 0 bases, J lost 8 bases, and 6 bases lay in between. The CDR3 is CASSVGGYEQFF. In nucleotides, the CDR3 is TGTGCCAGCAGCGTAGGGGGCTATGAGCAGTTCTTC. Filled out from reference TRBV9 and TRBJ2-1, the complete variable domain reads DSGVTQTPKHLITATGQRVTLRCSPRSGDLSVYWYQQSLDQGLQFLIQYYNGEERAKGNILERFSAQQFPDLHSELNLSSLELGDSALYFCASSVGGYEQFFGPGTRLTVL.

J is TRBJ2-1 and V is TRBV9; no firm D call. V was shortened by 4 bases and J by 10 bases, with 12 bases between the two germline ends. The CDR3 spans 12 residues. Germline V gives CDR1 SGDLS, CDR2 YYNGEE. The CDR3 DNA reads as TGTGCCAGCAGCCCCCAGATAGGCGAGCAGTTCTTC. Translation: CASSPQIGEQFF.

The table lists this clonotype with a few counts. The V gene is TRBV4-3, the J gene TRBJ2-2; TRBD2 aligns across 8 bases. Germline V gives CDR1 LGHNA, CDR2 YSLEER. CDR3 length: 18 amino acids. The V gene end was trimmed by 0 bases and the J gene end by 2 bases; junction bases not matched to a gene: 8. The CDR3 region has the DNA TGCGCCAGCAGCCAAGATTTCGGGACTAGGGCTAACACCGGGGAGCTGTTTTTT. Amino acids: CASSQDFGTRANTGELFF.

This clonotype was detected ten times or more. The chain is built from TRBV5-1 and TRBJ2-1; 10 positions agree with TRBD2. CDR1 SGHRS and CDR2 YFSETQ come from the germline V gene. V shed 7 bases, J shed 4 bases, and the junction held 17 bases outside the gene matches. This CDR3 spans 18 amino acids. The CDR3 region has the DNA TGCGCCAGCTTGAGCGGAGTTACTAGCGGGGCCCATTACAATGAGCAGTTCTTC. Translation: CASLSGVTSGAHYNEQFF.

This clonotype was observed many times. The rearrangement links TRBV12-3 or TRBV12-4 to TRBJ1-5; D is ambiguous. The CDR3 runs to 17 residues. V gave up 7 bases and J gave up 0 bases, with 19 bases separating them. The CDR3 sequence is CASTRGQARYSNQPQHF. Here the CDR3 DNA reads TGTGCCAGCACCCGCGGGCAGGCCCGATATAGCAATCAGCCCCAGCATTTT.

This clonotype was found many times. The gene calls are TRBV7-8 and TRBJ2-2; 7 positions match TRBD2. There are 15 residues in the CDR3. Germline values: CDR1 SGHVS, CDR2 FQNEAQ. V was clipped by 4 bases and J by 4 bases; unmatched bases: 6. CDR3 amino acids: CASSSTGTTTGELFF. CDR3 in DNA: TGTGCCAGCAGCTCCACCGGGACTACCACCGGGGAGCTGTTTTTT. The whole variable domain, remainder taken from reference TRBV7-8 and TRBJ2-2, is GAGVSQSPRYKVAKRGQDVALRCDPISGHVSLFWYQQALGQGPEFLTYFQNEAQLDKSGLPSDRFFAERPEGSVSTLKIQRTQQEDSAVYLCASSSTGTTTGELFFGEGSRLTVL.

The chain has TRBV28 and TRBJ1-6; no firm D call. V lost 5 bases, J lost 8 bases, and 16 bases lay in between. The CDR3 covers 15 residues. Germline V CDR1 and CDR2: MDHEN, SYDVKM. The CDR3 reads CASSTSASAYSPLHF. In nucleotides, the CDR3 is TGTGCCAGCAGTACTTCCGCCTCAGCGTATTCACCCCTCCACTTT.

This clonotype appeared many times. The CDR3 DNA is TGCGCCAGCAGGGGGGACTTGAATGATGCAGATACGCAGTATTTT. Its translation is CASRGDLNDADTQYF. V gene TRBV5-1 combines with J gene TRBJ2-3; D might be TRBD2 (6 bases). Germline CDR1 SGHRS, CDR2 YFSETQ. The CDR3 runs 15 residues. The germline V and J ends were trimmed by 5 bases and 4 bases, with 17 bases remaining between them.

This clonotype was detected a few times. This chain links TRBV7-2 with TRBJ2-5; no clear D. V was pared by 0 bases and J by 3 bases, with 8 bases between. The CDR3 length is 14 residues. Looked up from germline, CDR1 is SGHTA and CDR2 is FQGNSA. This CDR3 is CASSLAWGKETQYF. The CDR3 DNA follows: TGTGCCAGCAGCTTAGCGTGGGGTAAAGAGACCCAGTACTTC.

This clonotype was recorded a few times. The CDR3 spells CASSFFIANPANEKLFF. The CDR3 region has the DNA TGTGCCAGCAGTTTTTTCATAGCTAATCCGGCTAATGAAAAACTGTTTTTT. The V call is TRBV28, the J call TRBJ1-4, with D uncertain. This CDR3 spans 17 amino acids. In germline, CDR1 is MDHEN, CDR2 SYDVKM. V was pared by 3 bases and J by 3 bases, with 17 bases between.

The chain uses TRBV6-5 and TRBJ2-1; 9 bases map to TRBD2. This CDR3 is 14 amino acids long. Germline CDR1 is MNHEY and CDR2 is SVGAGI. Losses at the gene ends were 0 bases for V and 8 bases for J; bases not matched to a gene: 2. In DNA, the CDR3 is TGTGCCAGCAGTTACTCAGGCGGGAGGGATGAGCAGTTCTTC. Its protein is CASSYSGGRDEQFF.